A selection of T cell receptor beta chains follows, all from one sample in a study of beta chain features in type 1 diabetes. TCRdb's copy holds only in-frame clones and misses some; the assay was immunoSEQ multiplex PCR. The sample has 110,000 to 150,000 clones; 9.5% to 10% are singletons. The sample taken for sequencing was central memory CD4+ T cells from blood. These TCRs come from a woman aged 35 to 49 in good health. CDR3s include the opening cysteine and the closing phenylalanine or tryptophan. A D gene is named only where the DNA matches it firmly. Expanded clones are given a class, and other clones once, few, many or no size at all.

>TRBJ1-2|.|TRBV6-5|few
TGTGCCAGCAGTTACTCGGGGCAGGGACTAAACTATGGCTACACCTTC
CASSYSGQGLNYGYTF
>TRBJ2-4|.|TRBV28|few
TGTGCCAGCAGTTTCCAGGAACTAGCCAAAAACATTCAGTACTTC
CASSFQELAKNIQYF
>TRBJ1-6|.|TRBV10-3|.
TGTGCCATCAGTGAGTCGGGAAGCCAGGGTAATTCACCCCTCCACTTT
CAISESGSQGNSPLHF
>TRBJ2-7|TRBD2|TRBV2|.
TGTGCCAGCAGCGGGACTAGCAATGTCTACGAGCAGTACTTC
CASSGTSNVYEQYF
>TRBJ1-2|TRBD1|TRBV7-2|few
TGTGCCAGCAGCTCAGGGGGCCGGTATGGCTACACCTTC
CASSSGGRYGYTF
>TRBJ2-5|TRBD2|TRBV2|.
TGTGCCAGCAGTGTACGGGCGGGGGGTCCCCAAGAGACCCAGTACTTC
CASSVRAGGPQETQYF
>TRBJ2-7|.|TRBV5-6|few
TGTGCCAGCAGCTCGGACATCCTATACGAGCAGTACTTC
CASSSDILYEQYF
>TRBJ1-1|.|TRBV12-5|few
TGTGCTAGTGGTTTTCAGACAGTGAACACTGAAGCTTTCTTT
CASGFQTVNTEAFF
>TRBJ1-2|.|TRBV25-1|few
TGTGCCAGCAGTGAAATAGACTATGGCTACACCTTC
CASSEIDYGYTF
>TRBJ1-5|.|TRBV10-3|few
TGTGCCATCAGTGGCGGGGATAGCAATCAGCCCCAGCATTTT
CAISGGDSNQPQHF
>TRBJ2-3|.|TRBV7-9|many
TGTGCCAGCAGCTTAGTACTAGGCGTCACAGATACGCAGTATTTT
CASSLVLGVTDTQYF
>TRBJ2-2|.|TRBV7-9|.
TGTGCCAGCAGCCCCTGGAGGGGAACCGGGGAGCTGTTTTTT
CASSPWRGTGELFF
>TRBJ2-3|.|TRBV18|few
TGTGCCAGCTCACCACGGCAGGGAAACACAGATACGCAGTATTTT
CASSPRQGNTDTQYF
>TRBJ2-6|TRBD1|TRBV2|few
TGTGCCAGCAGCGGGACAGGGCTTTCTGGGGCCAACGTCCTGACTTTC
CASSGTGLSGANVLTF
>TRBJ1-1|.|TRBV14|few
TGTGCCAGCAGCGTACAGGGGAACACTGAAGCTTTCTTT
CASSVQGNTEAFF
>TRBJ2-1|.|TRBV19|.
TGTGCCAGTAGAGCTACAGGGGAGGTTAGCAATGAGCAGTTCTTC
CASRATGEVSNEQFF
>TRBJ2-5|.|TRBV4-2|few
TGTGCCAGCAGCCAAGATCCGGCAGGGTGGTCGGGAGAGACCCAGTACTTC
CASSQDPAGWSGETQYF
>TRBJ2-3|TRBD2|TRBV7-9|few
TGTGCCAGCAGCCCACTAGCGGGTGCAACAGATACGCAGTATTTT
CASSPLAGATDTQYF
>TRBJ2-5|TRBD2|TRBV5-1|.
TGCGCCAGCAGCTCACAGCGGGGGGAGGGAGAGACCCAGTACTTC
CASSSQRGEGETQYF
>TRBJ1-2|.|TRBV7-9|.
TGTGCGGCCGAACCAGGCCCCTATGGCTACACCTTC
CAAEPGPYGYTF
>TRBJ2-5|.|TRBV2|few
TGTGCCAGCAGTCCCCTCAGGGGACCCACCTCTGGAGTGGCCCAGTACTTC
CASSPLRGPTSGVAQYF
>TRBJ2-7|.|TRBV6-5|.
TGTGCCAGCAGTTCCGCCAGCCAGGGCTACGAGCAGTACTTC
CASSSASQGYEQYF
>TRBJ2-7|.|TRBV21-1|few
TGTGCCAGCAGCAAAGTCGGTCTAGCGGGGGTTTACGAGCAGTACTTC
CASSKVGLAGVYEQYF
>TRBJ1-5|.|TRBV19|few
TGTGCCTCTTCAGGGGTTCATCAGCCCCAGCATTTT
CASSGVHQPQHF
>TRBJ2-7|TRBD2|TRBV5-1|.
TGCGCCAGCAGCCCGGGGGGTTCAGGAGCCTACGAGCAGTACTTC
CASSPGGSGAYEQYF
>TRBJ2-7|.|TRBV27|few
TGTGCCAGCAGGGTAGAGGGTAAAAGTTCCTACGAGCAGTACTTC
CASRVEGKSSYEQYF
>TRBJ2-2|TRBD1|TRBV4-3|few
TGCGCCAGCAGCGAGCAGGACAGGGGCTCCGGGGAGCTGTTTTTT
CASSEQDRGSGELFF
>TRBJ1-2|TRBD1|TRBV14|few
TGTGCCAGCAGCCAAATCGGACAGGGGAACTATGGCTACACCTTC
CASSQIGQGNYGYTF
>TRBJ2-5|TRBD2|TRBV6-1|few
TGTGCCAGCAGTGAAGCCTTACTAGCGGTGCAAGAGACCCAGTACTTC
CASSEALLAVQETQYF
>TRBJ2-7|TRBD1|TRBV10-3|.
TGTGCCATCAGTGAGGGGGGACAGGGGCCTTACTACGAGCAGTACTTC
CAISEGGQGPYYEQYF
>TRBJ2-3|TRBD1|TRBV7-9|few
TGTGCCAGCAGCTTAGGGACAGGGGGCGCAGATACGCAGTATTTT
CASSLGTGGADTQYF